Listed below are T cell receptor beta chains from one sample, sequenced in a study of PD-L1 blockade in urothelial cancer. Using immunoSEQ multiplex PCR, the repertoire was profiled, and TCRdb retains in-frame clones only, with some absent. The sample comprises 45,000 to 70,000 clones, 85% of which are singletons, and around 16% rests with the top ten. Sample: PBMCs, taken around atezolizumab (anti-PD-L1) treatment. These receptors were obtained from a man between 65 and 80 years old with urothelial cancer. Each CDR3 is given with its conserved first and last residue. A D gene is named only where the DNA matches it firmly.

V gene	D gene	J gene	CDR3 protein
TRBV4-1	.	TRBJ1-3	CASSQQGSGNTIYF
TRBV27	TRBD2	TRBJ2-1	CASSLGTSVNNEQFF
TRBV27	TRBD2	TRBJ2-1	CASRGGSGSSYNEQFF
TRBV5-1	.	TRBJ2-5	CASSLAGREEETQYF
TRBV5-1	.	TRBJ1-1	CASSLAAGGGNTEAFF
TRBV5-6	TRBD2	TRBJ2-1	CASSFTSGGASYNEQFF
TRBV29-1	TRBD2	TRBJ2-3	CSVEVWGATSGSRGDTQYF
TRBV10-2	.	TRBJ2-1	CASSGILGGSQFF
TRBV7-9	TRBD1	TRBJ1-1	CASSSGTAEAFF
TRBV7-3	TRBD1	TRBJ2-1	CASSLDRGSYNEQFF
TRBV29-1	.	TRBJ2-5	CSPLVRGPGGETQYF
TRBV4-1	.	TRBJ2-2	CASSQGIGGQTLGELFF
TRBV19	TRBD2	TRBJ2-2	CASSTSGGGELFF
TRBV5-4	.	TRBJ1-2	CASSLNGQSYGYTF
TRBV28	.	TRBJ1-4	CASRTPQGTTNEKLFF
TRBV30	TRBD2	TRBJ2-7	CAWTLPGGWSYEQYF
TRBV28	TRBD2	TRBJ2-3	CASSSGTSGRRAYF
TRBV6-1	.	TRBJ1-2	CASSEQGSNYGYTF
TRBV19	.	TRBJ1-2	CASSIGGGGYTF
TRBV11-2	.	TRBJ1-1	CASSRGQLMNTEAFF
TRBV6-1	TRBD1	TRBJ1-1	CASRGQGLNTEAFF
TRBV6-1	.	TRBJ2-7	CASSETYEQYF
TRBV30	.	TRBJ2-5	CTWKSPQGRTPIQETQYF
TRBV6-1	TRBD1	TRBJ2-7	CASSQTGLSSYEQYF
TRBV11-2	TRBD1	TRBJ2-2	CASTSPQGARRRTGELFF
TRBV5-1	.	TRBJ2-3	CASSLDAGGDTQYF
TRBV13	.	TRBJ1-1	CASSITGRATEAFF
TRBV6-1	.	TRBJ2-3	CASAEGRSGTQYF